A single sample is the source of the 28 T cell receptor beta chains below, sequenced in a study of T cell responses to AZD1222 COVID-19 vaccine. Measured with immunoSEQ multiplex PCR; TCRdb has only the in-frame clones, and not every one. The sample lists some 95,000 clones; roughly 90% were seen once. The sample consisted of peripheral blood, taken 28 days after the second AZD1222 dose. The source is an adult who received the AZD1222 COVID-19 vaccine.

DNA of the CDR3: TGTGCCAGCAGCCCAAGGGGGACAGGGGGCAAGAACGAGCAGTACTTC. It codes for CASSPRGTGGKNEQYF. The rearrangement uses TRBV7-8 and TRBJ2-7, with 12 nucleotides matching TRBD1. Looked up from germline, CDR1 is SGHVS and CDR2 is FQNEAQ. The length of the CDR3 is 16 residues. The V and J ends lost 5 bases and 5 bases, in that order; junction bases with no gene match: 10.

The chain couples TRBV5-4 to TRBJ1-6; D gene uncertain. The V gene's germline CDR1 is SGHNT and CDR2 YYREEE (reference sequence). The CDR3 extends over 14 amino acids. The ends were cut back, 3 bases at V and 7 bases at J, with 11 bases in the middle. The CDR3 sequence: CASSSRAANSPLHF. CDR3 bases: TGTGCCAGCAGCTCCCGGGCCGCAAATTCACCCCTCCACTTT. Together with reference TRBV5-4 and TRBJ1-6, the CDR3 gives the full variable domain: ETGVTQSPTHLIKTRGQQVTLRCSSQSGHNTVSWYQQALGQGPQFIFQYYREEENGRGNFPPRFSGLQFPNYSSELNVNALELDDSALYLCASSSRAANSPLHFGNGTRLTVT.

This rearrangement joins TRBV12-3 or TRBV12-4 to TRBJ1-2, with D hard to call. The CDR3 runs to 13 residues. With 4 bases removed from V and 5 bases from J, the gap between germline ends came to 11 bases. CDR3 region: CASSWQGAYGYTF. The CDR3 bases are TGTGCCAGCAGTTGGCAAGGAGCATATGGCTACACCTTC.

CDR3 coding DNA: TGTGCCAGCAGTTACCGCAACTCGTACCAAGAGACCCAGTACTTC. Translating gives CASSYRNSYQETQYF. The chain uses TRBV6-5 and TRBJ2-5; D remains unclear. CDR1 MNHEY and CDR2 SVGAGI come from the germline V gene. This CDR3 is built from 15 residues. Trimming took off 2 bases at V and 0 bases at J, with 10 bases between the two ends.

The V gene is TRBV19, the J gene TRBJ1-1; 8 bases map to TRBD1. The germline V gene has CDR1 LNHDA and CDR2 SQIVND (reference sequence). Trimming took 3 bases from V and 0 from J; bases not matched to a gene: 6. This CDR3 comprises 16 residues. The CDR3, as DNA: TGTGCCAGTAGTATCCCAGCAGGGGGCATGAACACTGAAGCTTTCTTT. Protein product: CASSIPAGGMNTEAFF.

V gene TRBV19 combines with J gene TRBJ2-1; 11 positions match TRBD2. Trimming cost V 6 bases and J 4 bases; bases outside gene matches: 5. This CDR3 spans 15 amino acids. Germline values: CDR1 LNHDA, CDR2 SQIVND (reference sequence). The CDR3 spells CASSTGTSGYNEQFF. DNA for the CDR3: TGTGCCAGTAGCACCGGGACTAGCGGATACAATGAGCAGTTCTTC. Full variable domain (remainder filled in from reference TRBV19 and TRBJ2-1): DGGITQSPKYLFRKEGQNVTLSCEQNLNHDAMYWYRQDPGQGLRLIYYSQIVNDFQKGDIAEGYSVSREKKESFPLTVTSAQKNPTAFYLCASSTGTSGYNEQFFGPGTRLTVL.

The chain is built from TRBV3-1 (or the pseudogene TRBV3-2) and TRBJ1-1, with a weak D call TRBD1 (6 bases). CDR3 length: 15 residues. The V gene lost 3 bases and the J gene lost 1 base, with 12 bases spanning the gap. Germline V gives CDR1 LGHDT, CDR2 YNNKEL (reference sequence). The CDR3 DNA reads as TGTGCCAGCAGCCATCCACAGGGATCGAACACTGAAGCTTTCTTT. Its translation is CASSHPQGSNTEAFF.

The chain is built from TRBV27 and TRBJ1-2, with 8 nucleotides matching TRBD1. J was trimmed by 5 bases and V by 5 bases; bases with no gene match: 10. Germline CDR1 reads MNHEY; CDR2 reads SMNVEV (reference sequence). This CDR3 contains 15 residues. CDR3 bases: TGTGCCAGCAGTCCCAAGACAGGGGCGTGGTATGGCTACACCTTC. It codes for CASSPKTGAWYGYTF.

The sample holds one count of this clone. V is TRBV5-6 and J is TRBJ1-6, with 7 bases matching TRBD1. V shed 0 bases, J shed 7 bases, and the junction held 4 bases outside the gene matches. Germline V gene lookup returns CDR1 SGHDT and CDR2 YYEEEE. The CDR3 sequence is 15 residues long. CDR3 region: CASSLAGTDNSPLHF. DNA for the CDR3: TGTGCCAGCAGCTTGGCCGGGACAGACAATTCACCCCTCCACTTT.

The genes are TRBV24-1 and TRBJ1-5, with D hard to call. Trimming left V 1 base short and J 7 bases short, with 4 bases between. From germline, CDR1 is KGHDR and CDR2 SFDVKD. The CDR3 is made up of 12 amino acids. CDR3 amino acids: CATSDFGQPQHF. The CDR3 DNA reads as TGTGCCACCAGTGATTTTGGACAGCCCCAGCATTTT.

This clone was counted between two and nine times. The rearrangement joins TRBV27 to TRBJ1-2; unclear D gene. The length of the CDR3 is 15 residues. V was shortened by 2 bases and J by 0 bases, with 10 bases between the two germline ends. Germline assignment: CDR1 MNHEY and CDR2 SMNVEV (reference sequence). The CDR3 DNA is TGTGCCAGCAGTTTAGGGCCGGGGACTAACTATGGCTACACCTTC. Translated, it gives CASSLGPGTNYGYTF.

This clone has just one count. The chain is built from TRBV15 and TRBJ2-1; 11 nucleotides agree with TRBD1. This CDR3 comprises 16 residues. Per the germline V gene, CDR1 is LNHNV and CDR2 is YYDKDF (reference sequence). Trimming at V came to 3 bases and at J to 3 bases, leaving 4 bases not matched to a gene. This CDR3 is CATSSWGTGGYNEQFF. For the CDR3, the DNA is TGTGCCACCAGCAGTTGGGGGACAGGGGGCTACAATGAGCAGTTCTTC.

The V call is TRBV6-2 or TRBV6-3, the J call TRBJ2-7; TRBD1 might be the D (6 bases). CDR1 MNHEY and CDR2 SVGEGT come from the germline V gene. This CDR3 has 13 residues. V lost 5 bases and J lost 3, with 11 bases in between. The CDR3 spells CASSRTDRYEQYF. CDR3 coding DNA: TGTGCCAGCAGTAGGACAGATCGCTACGAGCAGTACTTC.

CDR3 loop: CASSQAGQGDYGYTF. CDR3 sequence (DNA): TGTGCCAGCAGCCAAGCGGGACAGGGGGACTATGGCTACACCTTC. The chain employs TRBV4-2 and TRBJ1-2, with 11 positions matching TRBD1. V shed 1 base and J 3 bases; nucleotides not matched to a gene: 1. The CDR3 is made up of 15 amino acids. The germline gives CDR1 LGHNA, CDR2 YNFKEQ.

The chain uses TRBV6-4 and TRBJ2-1; D is unresolved. In germline, CDR1 is MRHNA, CDR2 SNTAGT. Trimming shortened V by 7 bases and J by 5 bases, and 18 bases separated the two germline ends. This CDR3 is 15 amino acids long. The CDR3 DNA is TGTGCCAGCAAGAGATTGGCAGGAATCGACAATGAGCAGTTCTTC. Its protein product is CASKRLAGIDNEQFF.

The DNA for the CDR3 is TGTGCCAGCAGTTTGGGTTTACCCGGGGAGCTGTTTTTT. It yields the protein CASSLGLPGELFF. V usage is TRBV12-3 or TRBV12-4 and J usage is TRBJ2-2, with D hard to call. The V and J ends lost 3 bases and 6 bases respectively, with 8 bases between them. The CDR3 covers 13 residues.

J is TRBJ1-5 and V is TRBV4-1, with TRBD1 identical over 7 bases. V lost 1 base and J lost 3; bases outside the gene matches: 6. The CDR3 sequence is 16 residues long. CDR1 and CDR2 from the germline V gene are MGHRA and YSYEKL. CDR3 protein: CASSQGLDRANQPQHF. CDR3 coding DNA: TGCGCCAGCAGCCAAGGACTCGACAGGGCCAATCAGCCCCAGCATTTT.

V usage is TRBV5-4 and J usage is TRBJ1-6; tentatively, D is TRBD1 (5 bases). Germline loops: CDR1 SGHNT, CDR2 YYREEE (reference sequence). This CDR3 spans 15 amino acids. Trimming cost V 3 bases and J 9 bases, with 16 bases left between them. This CDR3 reads CASSSKTEGTSPLHF. The CDR3 DNA follows: TGTGCCAGCAGCTCCAAGACAGAAGGAACTTCACCCCTCCACTTT.

The chain combines TRBV5-1 with TRBJ2-7; weak D call: TRBD2 (7 bases). There are 14 residues in the CDR3. Germline CDR1 reads SGHRS; CDR2 reads YFSETQ. V gave up 2 bases and J gave up 2 bases, with 11 bases separating them. CDR3 bases: TGCGCCAGCAGCTTTGGGGGGGCGACCTACGAGCAGTACTTC. It is translated as CASSFGGATYEQYF.

The rearrangement uses TRBV5-1 and TRBJ2-5, with a possible D match to TRBD1 (5 bases). V lost 4 bases, J lost 5 bases, and 18 bases lay in between. CDR3 size: 15 residues. Germline CDR1 is SGHRS and CDR2 is YFSETQ. In nucleotides, the CDR3 is TGCGCCAGCAGCGACCCGGCGACAGCTGAGGAGACCCAGTACTTC. This sequence encodes CASSDPATAEETQYF.

V and J are TRBV5-8 and TRBJ1-2, with 7 positions matching TRBD1. J lost 3 bases, V lost 4 bases, and 9 bases had no gene match. The CDR3 is made up of 15 amino acids. Germline V gene lookup returns CDR1 SGHTS and CDR2 YDEGEE. The CDR3: CASSPPEGAYYGYTF. CDR3 nucleotide sequence: TGTGCCAGCAGCCCTCCGGAGGGGGCTTACTATGGCTACACCTTC.

This chain connects TRBV5-4 to TRBJ1-1; D perhaps matches TRBD1 (6 bases). The CDR3 has 14 amino acids. V was cut by 2 bases and J by 8 bases, with 16 bases left in between. Looked up from germline, CDR1 is SGHNT and CDR2 is YYREEE (reference sequence). The CDR3 is CASSFGRGGLEAFF. DNA of the CDR3: TGTGCCAGCAGCTTCGGTCGGGGGGGCTTGGAAGCTTTCTTT.

This rearrangement joins TRBV4-2 to TRBJ2-7, with TRBD2 matching over 12 bases. Trimming removed 3 bases from V and 7 bases from J; junction bases left unmatched: 1. Germline values: CDR1 LGHNA, CDR2 YNFKEQ. This CDR3 is 13 amino acids long. The CDR3 here is CASSHGLAGEQYF. CDR3 DNA sequence: TGTGCCAGCAGCCATGGACTAGCGGGGGAGCAGTACTTC.

This clone was detected once. J is TRBJ2-7 and V is TRBV5-5, with D perhaps being TRBD1 or TRBD2 (5 bases each). This CDR3 is 14 amino acids long. V was clipped by 0 bases and J by 5 bases, with 12 bases between them. Per the germline V gene, CDR1 is SGHKS and CDR2 is YYEKEE (reference sequence). The CDR3 bases are TGTGCCAGCAGCTTGGTTGGAATGGGGGACGAGCAGTACTTC. Residues: CASSLVGMGDEQYF.

The rearrangement links TRBV18 to TRBJ2-1; D perhaps matches TRBD2 (6 bases). Trimming removed 2 bases at V and 6 bases at J, with 14 bases between. Germline CDR1 and CDR2: KGHSH and LQKENI. The CDR3 runs to 15 residues. CDR3 amino acids: CASSPGTGVGNEQFF. The CDR3, as DNA: TGTGCCAGCTCACCAGGGACGGGAGTGGGCAATGAGCAGTTCTTC.

The chain is built from TRBV11-2 and TRBJ1-2; 7 bases line up with TRBD1. The germline gives CDR1 SGHAT, CDR2 FQNNGV. V lost 5 bases to trimming and J lost 5 bases; unmatched junction nucleotides: 5. CDR3 length: 13 amino acids. The CDR3 reads CASSGGGPYGYTF. CDR3 nucleotides: TGTGCCAGCAGCGGAGGGGGCCCTTATGGCTACACCTTC.

This clone was seen a single time. The V call is TRBV19, the J call TRBJ1-5; D call uncertain. The CDR3 contains 11 residues. From germline, CDR1 is LNHDA and CDR2 SQIVND (reference sequence). V lost 7 bases to trimming and J lost 9 bases, with 10 bases between them. The CDR3 bases are TGTGCCAGTATGCACCGGGGGCCCCAGCATTTT. Encoded protein: CASMHRGPQHF.

This clone showed up just once. The chain carries TRBV7-9 and TRBJ1-6; D is unresolved. CDR1 SEHNR and CDR2 FQNEAQ come from the germline V gene (reference sequence). V lost 3 bases, J lost 2 bases, and 11 bases lay in between. CDR3 length equals 16 residues. The CDR3 sequence is CASSFMNEPYNSPLHF. In nucleotides, the CDR3 is TGTGCCAGCAGCTTCATGAATGAGCCCTATAATTCACCCCTCCACTTT.